The 23 T cell receptor beta chains presented below share a single source sample, sequenced in a study of blood T cell repertoires in COVID-19. Using immunoSEQ multiplex PCR, the repertoire was profiled, and TCRdb retains in-frame clones only, with some absent. The sample has approximately 130,000 clones, about 77% seen once; the top ten hold around a fifth. Sequencing input: peripheral blood. These receptors originate from a man older than 75 with acute or convalescent COVID-19.

The sample holds a few counts of this clone. The chain carries TRBV11-2 and TRBJ1-1, with D possibly TRBD1 on 6 matching bases. Trimming stripped 0 bases from V and 2 bases from J, with 10 bases between. Germline V CDR1 and CDR2: SGHAT, FQNNGV. This CDR3 has 15 amino acids. CDR3 region: CASSLDLQGNTEAFF. CDR3 bases: TGTGCCAGCAGCTTAGACCTACAGGGTAACACTGAAGCTTTCTTT.

The chain joins TRBV5-1 to TRBJ2-2; TRBD2 matches at 8 bases. After removal of 2 bases from V and 7 bases from J, the junction contained 7 bases not matched to a gene. The CDR3 totals 15 residues. The germline gives CDR1 SGHRS, CDR2 YFSETQ. In DNA, the CDR3 is TGCGCCAGCAGCTTAGGACTAGCTGGGAACGGGGAGCTGTTTTTT. This gives the protein CASSLGLAGNGELFF.

This clone has a single count. V usage is TRBV7-9 and J usage is TRBJ1-1; 7 bases line up with TRBD1. The CDR3 consists of 17 residues. Germline assignment: CDR1 SEHNR and CDR2 FQNEAQ (reference sequence). V shed 1 base and J 0 bases; nucleotides not matched to a gene: 8. The CDR3 reads CASSLVRGLLMNTEAFF. CDR3 coding DNA: TGTGCCAGCAGCTTAGTAAGGGGGCTACTCATGAACACTGAAGCTTTCTTT. The full variable domain, in which reference TRBV7-9 and TRBJ1-1 provide the parts outside the CDR3, is DTGVSQNPRHKITKRGQNVTFRCDPISEHNRLYWYRQTLGQGPEFLTYFQNEAQLEKSRLLSDRFSAERPKGSFSTLEIQRTEQGDSAMYLCASSLVRGLLMNTEAFFGQGTRLTVV.

This chain links TRBV6-6 with TRBJ2-5; tentatively, D is TRBD2 (5 bases). The V end lost 4 bases, the J end lost 5 bases, and 17 bases lay between the germline ends. This CDR3 comprises 15 residues. Looked up from germline, CDR1 is MNHNY and CDR2 is SVGAGI (reference sequence). The CDR3 nucleotides are TGTGCCAGCAGTTCGTACGGACTCCCGGGGGAGACCCAGTACTTC. Protein product: CASSSYGLPGETQYF.

V usage is TRBV7-8 and J usage is TRBJ2-2; 8 bases map to TRBD2. Germline V CDR1 and CDR2: SGHVS, FQNEAQ. V was pared by 2 bases and J by 6 bases, with 5 bases of the junction left unmatched. The CDR3 has 15 amino acids. The CDR3 region has the DNA TGTGCCAGCAGCTTACGGGGGGGGCTTCCCGGGGAGCTGTTTTTT. Protein product: CASSLRGGLPGELFF.

This chain joins TRBV28 and TRBJ1-3, with D unclear. The germline V gene has CDR1 MDHEN and CDR2 SYDVKM. The germline V and J ends were trimmed by 5 bases and 3 bases, with 11 bases remaining between them. The CDR3 consists of 14 residues. CDR3 protein: CASSLGENGNTIYF. The CDR3 DNA follows: TGTGCCAGCAGTCTGGGCGAGAATGGAAACACCATATATTTT.

This rearrangement joins TRBV9 to TRBJ2-1; 9 nucleotides line up with TRBD2. Germline CDR1 is SGDLS and CDR2 is YYNGEE. This CDR3 is 18 amino acids long. V lost 3 bases to trimming and J lost 8 bases; unmatched junction nucleotides: 18. The CDR3 loop is CASSERRGGLRGLDEQFF. CDR3 nucleotides: TGTGCCAGCAGCGAACGGCGGGGGGGCCTTCGGGGCCTGGATGAGCAGTTCTTC.

The chain employs TRBV18 and TRBJ2-5; tentatively, D is TRBD2 (5 bases). V shed 5 bases and J shed 2 bases, with 15 bases lying between them. The CDR3 totals 15 residues. CDR1 KGHSH and CDR2 LQKENI come from the germline V gene. The CDR3 nucleotides are TGTGCCAGCTCATCCGCCCCGGACTCTCAAGAGACCCAGTACTTC. This encodes CASSSAPDSQETQYF.

This clone was recorded only once. The rearrangement links TRBV7-2 to TRBJ2-5; no reliable D call. From germline, CDR1 is SGHTA and CDR2 FQGNSA. V was shortened by 5 bases and J by 2 bases, with 6 bases between the two germline ends. The CDR3 spans 12 residues. CDR3 amino acids: CASSQYQETQYF. In nucleotides, the CDR3 is TGTGCCAGCAGCCAGTATCAAGAGACCCAGTACTTC.

This clone came up once. The V gene is TRBV6-2 or TRBV6-3, the J gene TRBJ2-7; D is ambiguous. Germline CDR1 is MNHEY and CDR2 is SVGEGT. The CDR3 extends over 13 amino acids. Trimming left V 2 bases short and J 2 bases short, with 7 bases between. CDR3 loop: CASSYVRAYEQYF. CDR3 sequence (DNA): TGTGCCAGCAGTTACGTCCGCGCCTACGAGCAGTACTTC.

The rearrangement joins TRBV20-1 to TRBJ1-2; D ambiguous. The CDR3 is 11 residues long. Germline values: CDR1 DFQATT, CDR2 SNEGSKA (reference sequence). Trimming left V 5 bases short and J 3 bases short, with 7 bases between. CDR3 in DNA: TGCAGTGCTGACCGGGACTATGGCTACACCTTC. Protein: CSADRDYGYTF.

This clone has a single count. V and J are TRBV4-1 and TRBJ2-7; D is unclear. In germline, CDR1 is MGHRA, CDR2 YSYEKL. The length of the CDR3 is 14 residues. V was shortened by 5 bases and J by 0 bases, with 11 bases between the two germline ends. CDR3 bases: TGCGCCAGCAGCTTTCAGGCCCACTCCTACGAGCAGTACTTC. It encodes CASSFQAHSYEQYF.

The gene calls are TRBV28 and TRBJ1-4; D is possibly TRBD1 (6 bases). Trimming took off 3 bases at V and 7 bases at J, with 9 bases between the two ends. CDR1 and CDR2 (germline): MDHEN, SYDVKM. The CDR3 has 13 residues. The CDR3 loop is CASSLVGAEKLFF. Here the CDR3 DNA reads TGTGCCAGCAGTTTGGTGGGGGCTGAAAAACTGTTTTTT.

The chain links TRBV14 to TRBJ1-1; TRBD1 might be the D (6 bases). CDR1 and CDR2 (germline): SGHDN, FVKESK. Trimming removed 2 bases at V and 3 bases at J, with 16 bases between. This CDR3 spans 16 amino acids. The CDR3 bases are TGTGCCAGCAGCCAATTAACAGGGATTGGGGACACTGAAGCTTTCTTT. Translated: CASSQLTGIGDTEAFF.

V gene TRBV9 combines with J gene TRBJ2-1; D is perhaps TRBD1 (6 bases). Germline V lookup: CDR1 SGDLS, CDR2 YYNGEE. The V end lost 0 bases, the J end lost 5 bases, and 9 bases lay between the germline ends. CDR3 length equals 14 residues. The CDR3 region has the DNA TGTGCCAGCAGCGTAGGGACAGTCGACAATGAGCAGTTCTTC. Translation: CASSVGTVDNEQFF.

This clone appeared a few times. V gene TRBV19 combines with J gene TRBJ2-5; tentative D call: TRBD1 (7 bases). CDR1 is LNHDA and CDR2 is SQIVND in the germline V gene (reference sequence). The CDR3 has 15 amino acids. Trimming removed 5 bases at V and 6 bases at J, with 19 bases between. CDR3 region: CASSSRGRGEQTQYF. Written as DNA, the CDR3 is TGTGCCAGTAGTTCTCGGGGCAGGGGGGAGCAGACCCAGTACTTC.

The V call is TRBV2, the J call TRBJ1-2; D not certain. The CDR3 consists of 13 residues. Trimming removed 1 base from V and 8 bases from J, with 11 bases in between. Looked up from germline, CDR1 is SNHLY and CDR2 is FYNNEI. CDR3 amino acids: CASSEGLRRGYTF. CDR3 DNA sequence: TGTGCCAGCAGTGAAGGGTTAAGGAGGGGCTACACCTTC.

The V gene is TRBV9, the J gene TRBJ2-5; no clear D gene. V was pared by 0 bases and J by 2 bases, with 8 bases between. Germline V gene sequence: CDR1 SGDLS, CDR2 YYNGEE. The CDR3 consists of 14 residues. CDR3 region: CASSVDGRQETQYF. The CDR3 DNA sequence: TGTGCCAGCAGCGTAGATGGCAGGCAAGAGACCCAGTACTTC.

For this clone: Other nucleotide sequences from this sample produce the same CDR3. The V and J genes are TRBV9 and TRBJ2-2, with D unresolved. The CDR3 is made up of 15 amino acids. Germline assignment: CDR1 SGDLS and CDR2 YYNGEE. V lost 0 bases and J lost 2, with 8 bases in between. The CDR3 here is CASSVGYRNTGELFF. The CDR3 bases are TGTGCCAGCAGCGTAGGGTACAGAAACACCGGGGAGCTGTTTTTT.

The CDR3 is CASSLSTGVVGLEQYF. DNA of the CDR3: TGTGCCAGCTCACTCTCGACAGGGGTCGTGGGGCTTGAGCAGTACTTC. The chain links TRBV18 to TRBJ2-7, with 8 bases fitting TRBD1. Germline trimming cut 4 bases from V and 7 bases from J; bases unmatched to any gene: 15. CDR1 KGHSH and CDR2 LQKENI come from the germline V gene. This CDR3 is 16 amino acids long.

The sample holds one count of this clone. V is TRBV5-5 and J is TRBJ2-3, with 7 bases matching TRBD2. The CDR3 runs to 13 residues. CDR1 is SGHKS, CDR2 YYEKEE, per germline (reference sequence). V shed 1 base and J 12 bases; nucleotides not matched to a gene: 8. CDR3 residues: CASSLHPSGEQYF. The CDR3 DNA sequence: TGTGCCAGCAGCTTGCACCCGAGCGGGGAACAGTATTTT. The whole variable domain, filled in from reference TRBV5-5 and TRBJ2-3, reads DAGVTQSPTHLIKTRGQQVTLRCSPISGHKSVSWYQQVLGQGPQFIFQYYEKEERGRGNFPDRFSARQFPNYSSELNVNALLLGDSALYLCASSLHPSGEQYFGPGTRLTVL.

The chain joins TRBV4-1 to TRBJ1-5; D is unclear. V was cut by 0 bases and J by 7 bases, with 7 bases left in between. Germline V gives CDR1 MGHRA, CDR2 YSYEKL. The CDR3 has 13 amino acids. This CDR3 reads CASSQDEGQPQHF. DNA of the CDR3: TGCGCCAGCAGCCAAGATGAGGGCCAGCCCCAGCATTTT.

The CDR3 sequence: CAWSSGRGLYEQYF. Written as DNA, the CDR3 is TGTGCCTGGAGTAGTGGCAGGGGGCTCTACGAGCAGTACTTC. The rearrangement uses TRBV30 and TRBJ2-7, with 8 bases aligning to TRBD1. The CDR3 consists of 14 residues. CDR1 is GTSNPN, CDR2 SVGIG, per germline (reference sequence). The J segment lost 3 bases and the V segment lost 2 bases, leaving 6 bases of the junction unmatched.